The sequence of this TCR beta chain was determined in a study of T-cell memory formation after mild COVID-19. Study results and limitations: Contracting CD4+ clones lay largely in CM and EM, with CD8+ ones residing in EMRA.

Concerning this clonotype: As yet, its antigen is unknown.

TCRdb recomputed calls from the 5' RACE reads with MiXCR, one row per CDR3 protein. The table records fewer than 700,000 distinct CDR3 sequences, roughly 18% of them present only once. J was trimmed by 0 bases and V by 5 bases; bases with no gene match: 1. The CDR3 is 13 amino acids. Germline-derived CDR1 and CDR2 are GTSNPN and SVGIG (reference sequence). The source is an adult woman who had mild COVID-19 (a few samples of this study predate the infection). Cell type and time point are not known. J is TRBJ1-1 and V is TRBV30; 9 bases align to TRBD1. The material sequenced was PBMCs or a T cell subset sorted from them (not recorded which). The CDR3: CAWDRGMNTEAFF. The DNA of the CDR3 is TGTGCCTGGGACAGGGGGATGAACACTGAAGCTTTCTTT.